The 25 T cell receptor beta chains presented below share a single source sample, sequenced in a study of blood T cell repertoires in COVID-19. Assay: immunoSEQ multiplex PCR; the TCRdb copy retains only in-frame clones and omits some. The repertoire holds a few hundred thousand clones, with around 85% as singletons. The sample comprised peripheral blood. These receptors all come from a human donor with COVID-19, enrolled during active disease. The donor label of this sample is uncertain.

The CDR3 loop reads CASSGATGGHSPLHF. The CDR3 nucleotides are TGTGCCAGTAGTGGGGCGACAGGGGGCCATTCACCCCTCCACTTT. The V call is TRBV19, the J call TRBJ1-6; 10 bases are shared with TRBD1. Trimming removed 5 bases from V and 8 bases from J; junction bases left unmatched: 6. Germline V gene data show CDR1 as LNHDA and CDR2 as SQIVND (reference sequence). CDR3 length: 15 residues.

The count of this clone is one. This chain connects TRBV6-5 to TRBJ1-1; D unresolved. V was cut by 5 bases and J by 5 bases, with 12 bases left in between. There are 13 residues in the CDR3. The V gene's germline CDR1 is MNHEY and CDR2 SVGAGI. The CDR3: CASSQSRETEAFF. The CDR3, as DNA: TGTGCCAGCAGTCAAAGCCGAGAAACTGAAGCTTTCTTT.

The chain carries TRBV24-1 and TRBJ1-1, with 8 positions matching TRBD1. The CDR3 loop spans 15 amino acids. Germline V gives CDR1 KGHDR, CDR2 SFDVKD. V gave up 7 bases and J gave up 2 bases; unmatched junction bases: 8. DNA for the CDR3: TGTGCCACCAGACCCGGGACAGGAGGCAACACTGAAGCTTTCTTT. Translated: CATRPGTGGNTEAFF.

The chain links TRBV5-8 to TRBJ1-5, with D hard to call. Trimming took 3 bases from V and 9 from J, leaving 7 bases between them. Germline V gives CDR1 SGHTS, CDR2 YDEGEE. The CDR3 is 11 residues long. The CDR3 reads CASSSFMPQHF. CDR3 bases: TGTGCCAGCAGCTCCTTTATGCCCCAGCATTTT.

J is TRBJ2-7 and V is TRBV15; TRBD2 might be the D (5 bases). The V end lost 0 bases, the J end lost 2 bases, and 8 bases lay between the germline ends. CDR3 length: 14 residues. In germline, CDR1 is LNHNV, CDR2 YYDKDF (reference sequence). The CDR3 loop reads CATSRDEGPYEQYF. CDR3 in DNA: TGTGCCACCAGCAGAGATGAGGGTCCCTACGAGCAGTACTTC.

The rearrangement uses TRBV2 and TRBJ2-7; 9 nucleotides match TRBD1. J lost 12 bases, V lost 1 base, and 10 bases had no gene match. The CDR3 has 14 amino acids. Looked up from germline, CDR1 is SNHLY and CDR2 is FYNNEI. Written as DNA, the CDR3 is TGTGCCAGCAGTGAAGTCACAGGGGGCATATATCGGTACTTC. Translation: CASSEVTGGIYRYF.

The genes are TRBV28 and TRBJ2-3, with unresolved D. Germline V gene lookup returns CDR1 MDHEN and CDR2 SYDVKM. The CDR3 covers 12 residues. The V gene lost 6 bases and the J gene lost 0 bases, with 4 bases spanning the gap. Here the CDR3 DNA reads TGTGCCAGCAGGCAGAGCACAGATACGCAGTATTTT. Residues: CASRQSTDTQYF.

The chain recombines TRBV2 with TRBJ1-1; D is ambiguous. V was pared by 4 bases and J by 5 bases, with 11 bases between. The CDR3 covers 13 residues. CDR1 SNHLY and CDR2 FYNNEI come from the germline V gene. The chain's CDR3 is CASSVSLGTEAFF. The CDR3 DNA follows: TGTGCCAGCAGTGTCTCACTAGGGACTGAAGCTTTCTTT.

The V gene is TRBV28, the J gene TRBJ1-5, with 8 positions matching TRBD1. The CDR3 is 14 residues long. V gave up 6 bases and J gave up 6 bases; unmatched junction bases: 7. From germline, CDR1 is MDHEN and CDR2 SYDVKM. Here the CDR3 reads CASRLTGDGQPQHF. The CDR3 DNA reads TGTGCCAGCAGGCTGACAGGGGACGGTCAGCCCCAGCATTTT.

J is TRBJ1-4 and V is TRBV12-3 or TRBV12-4; D is unresolved. The CDR3 sequence is 12 residues long. V was pared by 3 bases and J by 8 bases, with 7 bases between. The CDR3 coding sequence is TGTGCCAGCAGTTTCTACGGGGAAAAACTGTTTTTT. It specifies CASSFYGEKLFF.

The chain links TRBV5-1 to TRBJ2-7; 9 bases fit TRBD2. CDR1 SGHRS and CDR2 YFSETQ come from the germline V gene. The CDR3 runs to 16 residues. The trim removed 4 bases at V and 3 bases at J, leaving 11 bases unmatched. The CDR3 DNA reads as TGCGCCAGCAGCGGGGGGGGCGCTAGCGGGATCTACGAGCAGTACTTC. It specifies CASSGGGASGIYEQYF.

This clone was counted once. V gene TRBV27 combines with J gene TRBJ1-2; TRBD1 might be the D (6 bases). CDR1 is MNHEY, CDR2 SMNVEV, per germline (reference sequence). Between the trimmed V and J ends, which lost 7 bases and 2 bases, there was a span of 32 bases. The CDR3 has 20 residues. In nucleotides, the CDR3 is TGTGCCAGCAAGGGTTCGAGAGGGGGATTTAGGGGCGACGAAAACTATGGCTACACCTTC. Translation: CASKGSRGGFRGDENYGYTF.

DNA for the CDR3: TGTGCCAGCAGCCCCGGGACAGGGGGCTCGGTCGGGGAGCTGTTTTTT. This translates into CASSPGTGGSVGELFF. The chain joins TRBV9 to TRBJ2-2; 12 nucleotides match TRBD1. In germline, CDR1 is SGDLS, CDR2 YYNGEE. The junction had 8 bases not matched to a gene; V was cut back by 4 bases and J by 7 bases. The CDR3 is 16 amino acids.

The chain couples TRBV12-3 or TRBV12-4 to TRBJ2-3; D is unresolved. Trimming cost V 6 bases and J 2 bases, with 3 bases left between them. This CDR3 contains 11 residues. Written as DNA, the CDR3 is TGTGCCAGCAGCGTCACAGATACGCAGTATTTT. It yields the protein CASSVTDTQYF.

The chain recombines TRBV19 with TRBJ1-1, with a tentative D call TRBD1 (6 bases). Germline V gene lookup returns CDR1 LNHDA and CDR2 SQIVND (reference sequence). This CDR3 comprises 15 residues. The V end lost 3 bases, the J end lost 5 bases, and 16 bases lay between the germline ends. The CDR3 bases are TGTGCCAGTAGTATCAGACAGGTAGTGCAGACTGAAGCTTTCTTT. It translates to CASSIRQVVQTEAFF.

The V gene is TRBV28, the J gene TRBJ1-5; D remains unclear. This CDR3 has 14 amino acids. V lost 7 bases and J lost 5, with 15 bases in between. The germline CDR1 and CDR2 sequences are MDHEN and SYDVKM. CDR3 sequence reads: CASTPPGRYQPQHF. The DNA of the CDR3 is TGTGCCAGCACTCCACCAGGAAGGTATCAGCCCCAGCATTTT.

The chain couples TRBV21-1 to TRBJ2-1; TRBD2 was called by the table and not checked on the DNA. TRBV21-1 is an annotated pseudogene. The CDR3 runs 16 residues. CDR3 residues: CSHLRVVRGGPNEQFF. DNA of the CDR3: TGTTCACACCTTCGGGTAGTGCGGGGGGGGCCTAATGAGCAGTTCTTC.

The J gene is TRBJ1-1, the V gene TRBV7-2; D remains ambiguous. The CDR3 is 14 amino acids. Deletions cut 1 base from V and 5 bases from J, with 11 bases between. Germline V lookup: CDR1 SGHTA, CDR2 FQGNSA. DNA of the CDR3: TGTGCCAGCAGCTTAGGAGGGAAGATAACTGAAGCTTTCTTT. Translation: CASSLGGKITEAFF.

This clone was observed a handful of times. The chain is built from TRBV7-9 and TRBJ1-6; 11 bases are shared with TRBD1. CDR3 length: 16 residues. Germline assignment: CDR1 SEHNR and CDR2 FQNEAQ (reference sequence). Trimming took 4 bases from V and 3 from J; bases not matched to a gene: 2. CDR3 in DNA: TGTGCCAGCAGCTCCGGGACAGGGGGCTATAATTCACCCCTCCACTTT. Amino acids: CASSSGTGGYNSPLHF.

This chain joins TRBV20-1 and TRBJ2-7, with a tentative D call TRBD2 (7 bases). This CDR3 comprises 13 residues. CDR1 is DFQATT and CDR2 is SNEGSKA in the germline V gene (reference sequence). V was clipped by 3 bases and J by 5 bases, with 14 bases between them. The CDR3 bases are TGCAGTGCTAGTACAAAGCGGGACAACGAGCAGTACTTC. Protein product: CSASTKRDNEQYF.

V is TRBV9 and J is TRBJ2-3; possible D gene TRBD1, 5 bases. The CDR3 runs 15 residues. V lost 1 base and J 6 bases, leaving 15 bases between the germline ends. The germline CDR1 and CDR2 sequences are SGDLS and YYNGEE. CDR3 sequence (DNA): TGTGCCAGCAGCGTAACACCCACAGGTTCGGATACGCAGTATTTT. This translates into CASSVTPTGSDTQYF.

In this sample, this clone turned up a few times. The chain joins TRBV3-1 (or the pseudogene TRBV3-2) to TRBJ1-4; D is unclear. Germline V CDR1 and CDR2: LGHDT, YNNKEL (reference sequence). Trimming removed 2 bases at V and 8 bases at J, with 12 bases between. The CDR3 is 14 amino acids. This CDR3 reads CASSQKGSGEKLFF. The CDR3 DNA follows: TGTGCCAGCAGCCAAAAGGGATCGGGGGAAAAACTGTTTTTT.

This rearrangement joins TRBV5-1 to TRBJ2-1; D is perhaps TRBD2 (5 bases). CDR3 length: 14 residues. The germline V and J ends were trimmed by 4 bases and 2 bases, with 10 bases remaining between them. Looked up from germline, CDR1 is SGHRS and CDR2 is YFSETQ. The CDR3 nucleotides read TGCGCCAGCAGCCCCACTAGTACCTACAATGAGCAGTTCTTC. This translates into CASSPTSTYNEQFF.

The chain uses TRBV6-5 and TRBJ2-7, with D possibly TRBD2 on 5 matching bases. The CDR3 covers 13 residues. Trimming took 6 bases from V and 1 from J, leaving 10 bases between them. The V gene's germline CDR1 is MNHEY and CDR2 SVGAGI. The CDR3 here is CASSRGSSYEQYF. The CDR3 DNA reads as TGTGCCAGCAGCCGGGGAAGTTCCTACGAGCAGTACTTC.

This sequence joins TRBV10-3 and TRBJ1-3, with D perhaps matching TRBD1 (6 bases). Germline loops: CDR1 ENHRY, CDR2 SYGVKD. Deletions cut 2 bases from V and 4 bases from J, with 12 bases between. CDR3 length: 15 amino acids. CDR3 sequence reads: CAISELQGPGNTIYF. The CDR3 DNA sequence: TGTGCCATCAGTGAGCTACAGGGTCCCGGAAACACCATATATTTT.